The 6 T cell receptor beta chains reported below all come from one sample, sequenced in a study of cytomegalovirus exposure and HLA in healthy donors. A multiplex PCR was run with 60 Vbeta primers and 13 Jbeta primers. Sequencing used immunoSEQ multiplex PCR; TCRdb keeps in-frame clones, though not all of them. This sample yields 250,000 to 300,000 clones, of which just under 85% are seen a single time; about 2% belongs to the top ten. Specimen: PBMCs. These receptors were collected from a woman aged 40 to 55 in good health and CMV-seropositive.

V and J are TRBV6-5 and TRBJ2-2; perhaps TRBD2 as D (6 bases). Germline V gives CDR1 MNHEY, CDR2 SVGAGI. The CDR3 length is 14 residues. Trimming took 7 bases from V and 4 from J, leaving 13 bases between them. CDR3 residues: CASNRMGGTGELFF. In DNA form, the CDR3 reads TGTGCCAGCAATAGAATGGGGGGCACCGGGGAGCTGTTTTTT.

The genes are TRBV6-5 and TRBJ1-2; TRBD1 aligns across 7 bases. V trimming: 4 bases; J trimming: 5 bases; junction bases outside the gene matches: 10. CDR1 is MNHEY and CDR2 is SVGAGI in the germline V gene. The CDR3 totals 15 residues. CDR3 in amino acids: CASSLGTGQAYGYTF. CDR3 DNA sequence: TGTGCCAGCAGTTTAGGAACTGGACAGGCTTATGGCTACACCTTC.

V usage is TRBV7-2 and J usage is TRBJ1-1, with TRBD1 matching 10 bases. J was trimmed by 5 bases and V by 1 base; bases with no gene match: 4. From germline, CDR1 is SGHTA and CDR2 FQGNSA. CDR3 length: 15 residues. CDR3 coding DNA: TGTGCCAGCAGCTTAGGGGGACAGGGGAGGACTGAAGCTTTCTTT. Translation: CASSLGGQGRTEAFF.

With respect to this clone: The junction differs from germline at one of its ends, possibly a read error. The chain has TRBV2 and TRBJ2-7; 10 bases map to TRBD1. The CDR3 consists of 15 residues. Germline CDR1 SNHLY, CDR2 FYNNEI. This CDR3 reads CASGPDRGRTYVQYF. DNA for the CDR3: TGTGCCAGCGGCCCCGACAGGGGGCGTACCTACGTGCAGTACTTC.

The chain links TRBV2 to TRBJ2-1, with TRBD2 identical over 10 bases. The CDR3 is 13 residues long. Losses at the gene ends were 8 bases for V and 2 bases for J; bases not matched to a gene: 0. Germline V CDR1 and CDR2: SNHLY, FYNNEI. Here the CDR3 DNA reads TGTGCCAGCGGACTAGCGGCCTACAATGAGCAGTTCTTC. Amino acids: CASGLAAYNEQFF.

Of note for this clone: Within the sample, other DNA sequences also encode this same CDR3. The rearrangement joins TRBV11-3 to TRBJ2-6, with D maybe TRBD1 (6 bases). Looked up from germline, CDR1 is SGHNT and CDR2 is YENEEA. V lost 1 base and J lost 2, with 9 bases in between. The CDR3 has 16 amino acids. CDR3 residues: CASSLAPGAGANVLTF. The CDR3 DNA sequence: TGTGCCAGCAGCTTAGCCCCAGGGGCTGGGGCCAACGTCCTGACTTTC.